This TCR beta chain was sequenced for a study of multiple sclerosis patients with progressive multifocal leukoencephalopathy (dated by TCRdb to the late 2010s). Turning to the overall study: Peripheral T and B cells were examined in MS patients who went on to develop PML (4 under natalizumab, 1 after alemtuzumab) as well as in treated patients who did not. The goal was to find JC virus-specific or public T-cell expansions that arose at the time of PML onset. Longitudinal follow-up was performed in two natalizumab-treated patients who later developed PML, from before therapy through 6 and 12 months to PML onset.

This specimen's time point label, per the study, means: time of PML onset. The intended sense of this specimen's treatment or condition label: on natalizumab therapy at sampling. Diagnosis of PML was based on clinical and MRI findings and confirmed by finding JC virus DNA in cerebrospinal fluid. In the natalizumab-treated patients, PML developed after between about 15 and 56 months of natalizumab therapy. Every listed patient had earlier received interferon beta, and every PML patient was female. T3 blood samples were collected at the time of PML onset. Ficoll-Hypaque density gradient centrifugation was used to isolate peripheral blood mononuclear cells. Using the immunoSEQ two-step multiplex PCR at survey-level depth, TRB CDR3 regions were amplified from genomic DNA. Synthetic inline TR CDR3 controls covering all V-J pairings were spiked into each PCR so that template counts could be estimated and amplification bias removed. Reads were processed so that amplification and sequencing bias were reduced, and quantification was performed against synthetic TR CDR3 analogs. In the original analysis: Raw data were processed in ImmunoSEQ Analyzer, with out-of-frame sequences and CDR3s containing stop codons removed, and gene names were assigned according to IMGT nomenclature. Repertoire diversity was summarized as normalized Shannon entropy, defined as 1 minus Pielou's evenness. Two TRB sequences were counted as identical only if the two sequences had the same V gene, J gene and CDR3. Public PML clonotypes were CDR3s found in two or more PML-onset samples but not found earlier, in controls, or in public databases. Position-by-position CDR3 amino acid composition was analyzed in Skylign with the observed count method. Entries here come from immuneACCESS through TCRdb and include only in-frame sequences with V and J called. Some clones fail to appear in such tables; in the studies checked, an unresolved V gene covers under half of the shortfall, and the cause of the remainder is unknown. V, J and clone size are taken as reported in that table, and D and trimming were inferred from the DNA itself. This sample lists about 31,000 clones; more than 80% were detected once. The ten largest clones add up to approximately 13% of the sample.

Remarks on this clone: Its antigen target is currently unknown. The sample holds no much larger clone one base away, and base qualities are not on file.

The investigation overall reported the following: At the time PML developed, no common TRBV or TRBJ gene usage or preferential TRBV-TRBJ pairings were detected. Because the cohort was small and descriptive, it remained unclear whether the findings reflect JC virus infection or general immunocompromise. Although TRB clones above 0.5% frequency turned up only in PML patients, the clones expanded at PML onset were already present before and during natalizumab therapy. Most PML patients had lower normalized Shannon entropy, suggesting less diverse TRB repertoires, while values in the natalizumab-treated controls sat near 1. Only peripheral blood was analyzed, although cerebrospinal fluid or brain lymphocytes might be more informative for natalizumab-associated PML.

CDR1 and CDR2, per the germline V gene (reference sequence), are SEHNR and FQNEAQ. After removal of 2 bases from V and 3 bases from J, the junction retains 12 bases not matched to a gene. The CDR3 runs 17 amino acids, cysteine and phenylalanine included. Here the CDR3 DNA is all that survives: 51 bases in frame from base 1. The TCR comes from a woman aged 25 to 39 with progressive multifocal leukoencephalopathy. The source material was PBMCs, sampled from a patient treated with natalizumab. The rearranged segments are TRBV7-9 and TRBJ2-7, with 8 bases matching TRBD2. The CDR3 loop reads CASSLFPGTRSVYEQYF. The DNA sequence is TGTGCCAGCAGCTTATTCCCCGGGACTAGATCGGTCTACGAGCAGTACTTC.